This TCR beta chain was captured in a study of blood T cell repertoires in COVID-19. Profiled with immunoSEQ multiplex PCR; TCRdb holds only in-frame clones, not every one. This table has 350,000 to 550,000 clones, around nine tenths appearing once. The cohort comprised adults aged roughly 18 to 95 years residing in 20 to 25 US areas. In assigning cohorts, the study relied on participant-reported clinical history. The V and J ends lost 5 bases and 9 bases respectively, with 20 bases between them. Germline CDR1 is MNHEY and CDR2 is SVGEGT. This CDR3 comprises 14 residues. Sequenced input: PBMCs or T cells enriched from blood (not recorded which). The TCR was taken from a woman aged 18-29 years with acute COVID-19. J is TRBJ2-7 and V is TRBV6-2 or TRBV6-3, with a possible D match to TRBD1 (6 bases). The CDR3 DNA follows: TGTGCCAGCAGTACCCGGGACACCCCCTTGCGGCAGTACTTC. Its protein product is CASSTRDTPLRQYF.